These T cell receptor beta chains were read from a single sample in a study of T-cell memory formation after mild COVID-19. Each CDR3 protein gets one entry after TCRdb re-called the 5' RACE reads with MiXCR. The sample has 470,000 or so distinct CDR3 sequences, approximately 25% seen once. The specimen sequenced was PBMCs or a T cell subset sorted from them (not recorded which). The source of these receptors is an adult woman who had mild COVID-19 (a few samples of this study predate the infection). Cell type and time point are not known. Each CDR3 is given with its conserved first and last residue. D genes are given only for firm matches. The listing skips clone size in some rows; elsewhere it reads once, few, many or a size class.

j_gene,d_gene,abundance,v_gene,CDR3nt,CDR3aa
TRBJ2-5,TRBD1,NA,TRBV28,TGTGCCAGCAGTTTATCCCCGACAGGGGAAGAGACCCAGTACTTC,CASSLSPTGEETQYF
TRBJ1-1,NA,NA,TRBV7-9,TGTGCCAGCAGCGACATACTGGATGAAGCTTTCTTT,CASSDILDEAFF
TRBJ1-1,NA,NA,TRBV7-9,TGTGCCAGCAGCCGCCTAGGGGGTCCCACTGAAGCTTTCTTT,CASSRLGGPTEAFF
TRBJ2-2,TRBD1,NA,TRBV4-3,TGCGCCAGCAGCTACGACAGGGGGGGCCCGAACACCGGGGAGCTGTTTTTT,CASSYDRGGPNTGELFF
TRBJ2-5,NA,few,TRBV15,TGTGCCACCAGCAGAGATAACGGGCAAGAGACCCAGTACTTC,CATSRDNGQETQYF
TRBJ2-1,TRBD2,many,TRBV20-1,TGCAGTGCTAGAGATTGGCGGGGGGGCTCCTACAATGAGCAGTTCTTC,CSARDWRGGSYNEQFF
TRBJ2-3,TRBD2,NA,TRBV11-3,TGTGCCAGCAGCTTTGAAAGCGGGATAACAGATACGCAGTATTTT,CASSFESGITDTQYF
TRBJ2-5,NA,NA,TRBV10-3,TGTGCCATCAGTCGTAGTGGGACGGGGGAGACCCAGTACTTC,CAISRSGTGETQYF
TRBJ1-2,TRBD1,NA,TRBV20-1,TGCAGTGCTTCTGACAGGGGGAACTATGGCTACACCTTC,CSASDRGNYGYTF
TRBJ1-1,TRBD1,NA,TRBV7-3,TGTGCCAGCAGCCCGACAGGGAGGGGTGAAGCTTTCTTT,CASSPTGRGEAFF
TRBJ1-2,NA,NA,TRBV5-1,TGCGCCAGCAGCTTGCCCGGGGGGAGTGGCTACACCTTC,CASSLPGGSGYTF
TRBJ1-3,NA,NA,TRBV4-1,TGCGCCAGCAGCGAGGGGGGGGCTGGAAACACCATATATTTT,CASSEGGAGNTIYF
TRBJ2-4,NA,few,TRBV4-1,TGCGCCAGCAGCGGACGTGGGGGTAGAGGGGCCAAAAACATTCAGTACTTC,CASSGRGGRGAKNIQYF
TRBJ1-1,NA,NA,TRBV20-1,TGCAGTGCTAGAGAAAGGGTCGGTTTAACTGAAGCTTTCTTT,CSARERVGLTEAFF
TRBJ1-5,TRBD1,few,TRBV12-3/TRBV12-4,TGTGCCAGCAGGCCCGGGACAGGGGGCTCCTATCAGCATTTT,CASRPGTGGSYQHF
TRBJ1-2,NA,few,TRBV30,TGTGCCTGGAGTCCGCCCCGCCAGTCTAACTATGGCTACACCTTC,CAWSPPRQSNYGYTF
TRBJ2-7,TRBD1,once,TRBV7-9,TGTGCCAGCAGAAGGGACAGTACCTACGAGCAGTACTTC,CASRRDSTYEQYF
TRBJ2-5,TRBD2,NA,TRBV9,TGTGCCAGCAGCGTAGGACTAGCGCGCCAAGAGACCCAGTACTTC,CASSVGLARQETQYF
TRBJ1-1,NA,NA,TRBV5-1,TGCGCCAGCAGCTTGGACGGTTTGAACACTGAAGCTTTCTTT,CASSLDGLNTEAFF
TRBJ2-5,TRBD2,few,TRBV4-1,TGCGCCAGCAGTCAAAGAAGGCGGGGGGGCACAGAGACCCAGTACTTC,CASSQRRRGGTETQYF
TRBJ1-2,NA,NA,TRBV4-1,TGCGCCAGCAGCCAAGATGGGTGGGGGGGCTACACCTTC,CASSQDGWGGYTF
TRBJ2-7,TRBD2,NA,TRBV7-9,TGTGCCAGCAGAGCCGGGAGGTACGAGCAGTACTTC,CASRAGRYEQYF
TRBJ2-1,NA,NA,TRBV20-1,TGCAGTGCTAGAGATGGCGTAACCTACAATGAGCAGTTCTTC,CSARDGVTYNEQFF
TRBJ2-1,TRBD2,few,TRBV19,TGTGCCAGTAGTAGTTCGCTAGCGGGCGAGAAGTTCTTC,CASSSSLAGEKFF
TRBJ2-1,TRBD2,few,TRBV20-1,TGCAGTGCTAGAGATCAGGTAGCGGGACGGTACAATGAGCAGTTCTTC,CSARDQVAGRYNEQFF
TRBJ2-7,NA,NA,TRBV6-2/TRBV6-3,TGTGCCAGCAGTTACCTCCTGGAGGAATTCTACTCCTACGAGCAGTACTTC,CASSYLLEEFYSYEQYF
TRBJ1-2,NA,once,TRBV5-4,TGTGCCAGCAGCTTGGGACCCCAGGCTTGGGACTATGGCTACACCTTC,CASSLGPQAWDYGYTF
TRBJ1-1,NA,NA,TRBV7-9,TGTGCCAGCAGCCCTGCTGGGGGTGGGGCTTTCTTT,CASSPAGGGAFF
TRBJ2-6,TRBD2,NA,TRBV7-9,TGTGCCAGCAGCCCAAGCGGGAGGGCCTGGTCTGGGGCCAACGTCCTGACTTTC,CASSPSGRAWSGANVLTF
TRBJ1-6,TRBD1,NA,TRBV7-9,TGTGCCAGCAGCCCAGGAGGGACAGGGGTTTCACCCCTCCACTTT,CASSPGGTGVSPLHF
TRBJ2-6,NA,NA,TRBV7-9,TGTGCCAGCAGCTTAGCGGCGGGCCAGACGTACTCTGGGGCCAACGTCCTGACTTTC,CASSLAAGQTYSGANVLTF
TRBJ2-2,TRBD2,NA,TRBV6-5,TGTGCCAGCAGTTACTCGAGGCGGGGGGCCAACACCGGGGAGCTGTTTTTT,CASSYSRRGANTGELFF